The clone carrying this TCR beta chain was seen only once. The data were obtained in a study of blood T cell repertoires in COVID-19. Study-wide context: Some COVID-19 samples were acute and others convalescent; all came from the United States, Italy and Spain. The cDNA or gDNA used as material had been derived from T cells, B-cell-depleted T cells, or PBMCs.

Assignment of participants to cohorts was predicated upon participant-reported clinical history. V trimming: 2 bases; J trimming: 2 bases; junction bases outside the gene matches: 6. The CDR3 length is 18 residues. Germline assignment: CDR1 MNHEY and CDR2 SVGEGT. The repertoire was sequenced with immunoSEQ multiplex PCR; TCRdb's copy has only in-frame clones and lacks some. Of over 350,000 clones detected, roughly nine tenths appear once; the ten largest clones hold about 2%. The chain employs TRBV6-2 or TRBV6-3 and TRBJ2-1, with 13 nucleotides matching TRBD2. The receptor comes from a woman under 30 with acute COVID-19. Input material: PBMCs or T cells enriched from blood (not recorded which). The CDR3: CASSYDGLAGDTYNEQFF. In DNA form, the CDR3 reads TGTGCCAGCAGTTACGATGGACTAGCGGGAGACACCTACAATGAGCAGTTCTTC.